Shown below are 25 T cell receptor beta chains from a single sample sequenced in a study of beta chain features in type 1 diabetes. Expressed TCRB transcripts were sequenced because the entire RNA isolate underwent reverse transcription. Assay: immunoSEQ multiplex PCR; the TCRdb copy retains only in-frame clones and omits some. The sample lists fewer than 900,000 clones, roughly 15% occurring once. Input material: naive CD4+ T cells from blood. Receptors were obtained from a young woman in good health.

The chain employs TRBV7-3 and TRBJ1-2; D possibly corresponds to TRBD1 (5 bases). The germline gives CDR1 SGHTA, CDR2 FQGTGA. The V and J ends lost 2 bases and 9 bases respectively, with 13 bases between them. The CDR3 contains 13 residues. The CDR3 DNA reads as TGTGCCAGCAGCTTATTCGTGGGGGATCGCTACACCTTC. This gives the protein CASSLFVGDRYTF. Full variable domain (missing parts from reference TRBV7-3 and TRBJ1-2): GAGVSQTPSNKVTEKGKYVELRCDPISGHTALYWYRQSLGQGPEFLIYFQGTGAADDSGLPNDRFFAVRPEGSVSTLKIQRTERGDSAVYLCASSLFVGDRYTFGSGTRLTVV.

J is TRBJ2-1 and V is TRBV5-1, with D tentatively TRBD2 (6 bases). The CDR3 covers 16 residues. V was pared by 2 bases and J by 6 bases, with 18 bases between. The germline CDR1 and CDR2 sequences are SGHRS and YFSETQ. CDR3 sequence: CASSFDPGLMANEQFF. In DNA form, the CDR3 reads TGCGCCAGCAGCTTCGACCCGGGACTTATGGCCAATGAGCAGTTCTTC.

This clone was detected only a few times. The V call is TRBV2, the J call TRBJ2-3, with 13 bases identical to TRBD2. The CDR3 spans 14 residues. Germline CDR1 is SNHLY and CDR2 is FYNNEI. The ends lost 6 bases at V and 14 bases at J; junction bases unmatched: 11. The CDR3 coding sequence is TGTGCCAGCAGGGAGACTAGCGGGAGGCCCCGTCCGTATTTT. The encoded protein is CASRETSGRPRPYF.

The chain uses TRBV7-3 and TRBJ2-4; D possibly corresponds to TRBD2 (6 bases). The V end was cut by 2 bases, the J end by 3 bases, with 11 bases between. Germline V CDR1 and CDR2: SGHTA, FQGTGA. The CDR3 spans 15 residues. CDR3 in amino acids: CASSLGGNSKNIQYF. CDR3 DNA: TGTGCCAGCAGCTTAGGCGGGAACAGCAAAAACATTCAGTACTTC.

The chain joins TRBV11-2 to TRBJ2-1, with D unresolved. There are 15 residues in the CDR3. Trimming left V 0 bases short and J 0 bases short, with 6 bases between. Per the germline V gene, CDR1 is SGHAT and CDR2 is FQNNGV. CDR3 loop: CASSLDRSSYNEQFF. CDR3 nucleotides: TGTGCCAGCAGCTTAGATCGTAGCTCCTACAATGAGCAGTTCTTC.

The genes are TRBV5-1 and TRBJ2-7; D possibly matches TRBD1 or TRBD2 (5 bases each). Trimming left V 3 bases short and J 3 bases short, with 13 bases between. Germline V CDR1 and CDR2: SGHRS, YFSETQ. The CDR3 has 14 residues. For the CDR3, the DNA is TGCGCCAGCAGCTCCCGGGACCAGAGCTACGAGCAGTACTTC. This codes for CASSSRDQSYEQYF.

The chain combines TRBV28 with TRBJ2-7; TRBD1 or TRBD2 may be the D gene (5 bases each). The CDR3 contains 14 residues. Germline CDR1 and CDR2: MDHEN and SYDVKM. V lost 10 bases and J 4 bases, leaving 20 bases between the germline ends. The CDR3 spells CATSSGTEGYEQYF. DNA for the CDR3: TGTGCCACCTCATCCGGGACCGAGGGTTACGAGCAGTACTTC. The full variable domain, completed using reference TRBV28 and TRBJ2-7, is DVKVTQSSRYLVKRTGEKVFLECVQDMDHENMFWYRQDPGLGLRLIYFSYDVKMKEKGDIPEGYSVSREKKERFSLILESASTNQTSMYLCATSSGTEGYEQYFGPGTRLTVT.

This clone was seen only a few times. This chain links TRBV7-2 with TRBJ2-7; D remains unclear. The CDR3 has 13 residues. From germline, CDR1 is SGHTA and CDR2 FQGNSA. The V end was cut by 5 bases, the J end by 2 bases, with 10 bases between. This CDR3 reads CASSPTQTYEQYF. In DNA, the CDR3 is TGTGCCAGCAGCCCCACCCAGACCTACGAGCAGTACTTC.

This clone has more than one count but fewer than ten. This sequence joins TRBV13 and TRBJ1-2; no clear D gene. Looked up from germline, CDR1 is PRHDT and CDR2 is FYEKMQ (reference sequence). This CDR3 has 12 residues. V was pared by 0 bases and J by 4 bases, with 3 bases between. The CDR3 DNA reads TGTGCCAGCAGCTTAGGCCTCTATGGCTACACCTTC. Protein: CASSLGLYGYTF. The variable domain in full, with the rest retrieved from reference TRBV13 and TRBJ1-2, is AAGVIQSPRHLIKEKRETATLKCYPIPRHDTVYWYQQGPGQDPQFLISFYEKMQSDKGSIPDRFSAQQFSDYHSELNMSSLELGDSALYFCASSLGLYGYTFGSGTRLTVV.

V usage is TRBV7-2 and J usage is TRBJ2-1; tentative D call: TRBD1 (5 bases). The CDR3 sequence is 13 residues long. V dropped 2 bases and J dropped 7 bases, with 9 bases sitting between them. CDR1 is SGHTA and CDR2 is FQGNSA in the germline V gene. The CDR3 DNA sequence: TGTGCCAGCAGCTTATCCGGACAAAATGAGCAGTTCTTC. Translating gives CASSLSGQNEQFF. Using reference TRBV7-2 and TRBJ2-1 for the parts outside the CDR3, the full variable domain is GAGVSQSPSNKVTEKGKDVELRCDPISGHTALYWYRQSLGQGLEFLIYFQGNSAPDKSGLPSDRFSAERTGGSVSTLTIQRTQQEDSAVYLCASSLSGQNEQFFGPGTRLTVL.

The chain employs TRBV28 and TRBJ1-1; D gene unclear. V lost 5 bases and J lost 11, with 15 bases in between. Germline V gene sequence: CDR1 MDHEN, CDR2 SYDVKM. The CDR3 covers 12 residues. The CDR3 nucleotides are TGTGCCAGCAGTCTAGTGATGGGTGATGCTTTCTTT. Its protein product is CASSLVMGDAFF.

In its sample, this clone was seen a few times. CDR3 DNA: TGCAGCGTTGATACTAGCGGTAGCTCCTACAATGAGCAGTTCTTC. This codes for CSVDTSGSSYNEQFF. The chain combines TRBV29-1 with TRBJ2-1; 8 bases are shared with TRBD2. CDR3 length: 15 amino acids. Germline V CDR1 and CDR2: SQVTM, ANQGSEA. The junction had 4 bases not matched to a gene; V was cut back by 3 bases and J by 0 bases.

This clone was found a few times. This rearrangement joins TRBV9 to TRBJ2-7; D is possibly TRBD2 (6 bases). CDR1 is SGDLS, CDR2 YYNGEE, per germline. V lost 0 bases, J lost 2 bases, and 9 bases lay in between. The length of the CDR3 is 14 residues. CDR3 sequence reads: CASSVAAGTYEQYF. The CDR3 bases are TGTGCCAGCAGCGTAGCGGCGGGGACCTACGAGCAGTACTTC.

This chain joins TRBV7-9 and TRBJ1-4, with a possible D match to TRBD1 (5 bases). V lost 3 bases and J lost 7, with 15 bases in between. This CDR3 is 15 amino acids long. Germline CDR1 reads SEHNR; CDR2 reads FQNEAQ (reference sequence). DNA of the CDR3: TGTGCCAGCAGCTTCCGAGGGGTCAAGGGTGAAAAACTGTTTTTT. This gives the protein CASSFRGVKGEKLFF.

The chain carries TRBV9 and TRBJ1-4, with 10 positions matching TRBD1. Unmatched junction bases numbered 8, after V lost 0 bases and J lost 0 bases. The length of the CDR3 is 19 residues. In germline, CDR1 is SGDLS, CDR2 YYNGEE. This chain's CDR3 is CASSVGPGQGTTTNEKLFF. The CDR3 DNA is TGTGCCAGCAGCGTAGGACCGGGACAGGGGACCACAACTAATGAAAAACTGTTTTTT. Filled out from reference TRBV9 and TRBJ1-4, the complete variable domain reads DSGVTQTPKHLITATGQRVTLRCSPRSGDLSVYWYQQSLDQGLQFLIQYYNGEERAKGNILERFSAQQFPDLHSELNLSSLELGDSALYFCASSVGPGQGTTTNEKLFFGSGTQLSVL.

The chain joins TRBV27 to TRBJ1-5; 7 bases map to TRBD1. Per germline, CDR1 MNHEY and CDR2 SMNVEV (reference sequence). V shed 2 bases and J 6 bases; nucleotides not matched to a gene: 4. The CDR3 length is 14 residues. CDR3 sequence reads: CASSLRQGGQPQHF. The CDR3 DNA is TGTGCCAGCAGTTTAAGACAGGGAGGTCAGCCCCAGCATTTT.

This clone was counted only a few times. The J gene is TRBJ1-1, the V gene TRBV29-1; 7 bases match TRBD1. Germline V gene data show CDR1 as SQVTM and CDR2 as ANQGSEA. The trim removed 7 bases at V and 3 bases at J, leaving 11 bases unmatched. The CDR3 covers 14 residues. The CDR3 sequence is CSAIPTGRYTEAFF. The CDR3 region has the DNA TGCAGCGCCATACCGACAGGGAGGTACACTGAAGCTTTCTTT.

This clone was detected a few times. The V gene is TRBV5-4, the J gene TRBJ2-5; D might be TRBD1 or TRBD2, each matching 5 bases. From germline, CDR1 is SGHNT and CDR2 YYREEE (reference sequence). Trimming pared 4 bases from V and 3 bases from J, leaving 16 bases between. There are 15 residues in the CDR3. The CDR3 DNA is TGTGCCAGCAGCCGTGCTGGGGGACCAAAAGAGACCCAGTACTTC. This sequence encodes CASSRAGGPKETQYF.

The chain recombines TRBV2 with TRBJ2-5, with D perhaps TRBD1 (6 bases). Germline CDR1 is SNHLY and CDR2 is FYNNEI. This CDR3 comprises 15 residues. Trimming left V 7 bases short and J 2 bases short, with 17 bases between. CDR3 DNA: TGTGCCAGCAAGAGGCAGGGGCCTCCGCAAGAGACCCAGTACTTC. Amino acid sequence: CASKRQGPPQETQYF.

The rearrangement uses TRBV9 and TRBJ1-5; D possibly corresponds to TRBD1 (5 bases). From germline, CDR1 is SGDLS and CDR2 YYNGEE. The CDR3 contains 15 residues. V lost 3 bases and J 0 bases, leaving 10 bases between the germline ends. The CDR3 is CASSGGPYSNQPQHF. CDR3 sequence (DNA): TGTGCCAGCAGCGGGGGCCCATATAGCAATCAGCCCCAGCATTTT.

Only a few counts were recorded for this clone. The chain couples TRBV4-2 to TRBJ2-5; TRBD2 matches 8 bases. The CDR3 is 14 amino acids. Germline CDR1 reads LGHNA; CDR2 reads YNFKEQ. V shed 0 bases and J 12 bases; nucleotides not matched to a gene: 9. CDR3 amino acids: CASSQELGLGSKYF. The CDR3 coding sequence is TGTGCCAGCAGCCAAGAATTGGGACTAGGATCTAAGTACTTC.

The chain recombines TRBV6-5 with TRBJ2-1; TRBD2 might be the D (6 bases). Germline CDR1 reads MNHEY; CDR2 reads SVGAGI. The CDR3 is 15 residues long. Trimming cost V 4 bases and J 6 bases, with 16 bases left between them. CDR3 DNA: TGTGCCAGCAGTTCCCCCGGCGGGATCCGCAATGAGCAGTTCTTC. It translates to CASSSPGGIRNEQFF.

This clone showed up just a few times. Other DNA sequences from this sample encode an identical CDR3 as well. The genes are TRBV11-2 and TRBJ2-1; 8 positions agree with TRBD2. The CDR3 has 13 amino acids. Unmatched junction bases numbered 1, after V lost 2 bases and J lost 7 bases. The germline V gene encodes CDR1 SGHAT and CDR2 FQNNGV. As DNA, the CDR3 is TGTGCCAGCAGCTTACTAGCGGGTAATGAGCAGTTCTTC. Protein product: CASSLLAGNEQFF.

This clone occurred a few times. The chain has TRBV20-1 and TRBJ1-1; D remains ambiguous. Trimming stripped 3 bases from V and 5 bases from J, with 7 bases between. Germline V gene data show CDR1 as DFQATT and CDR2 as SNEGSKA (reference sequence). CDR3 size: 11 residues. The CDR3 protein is CSASTETEAFF. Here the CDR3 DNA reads TGCAGTGCTAGCACGGAAACTGAAGCTTTCTTT.

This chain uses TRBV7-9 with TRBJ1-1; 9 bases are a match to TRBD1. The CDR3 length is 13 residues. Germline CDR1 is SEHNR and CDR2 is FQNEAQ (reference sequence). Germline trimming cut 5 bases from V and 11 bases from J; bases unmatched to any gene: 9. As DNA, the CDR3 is TGTGCCAGCAGCCCCCGAACCGGGACAGGGGCTTTCTTT. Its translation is CASSPRTGTGAFF.